This TCR beta chain appears in the sequencing data of a study of blood T cell repertoires in COVID-19. Germline CDR1 reads MRHNA; CDR2 reads SNTAGT. The length of the CDR3 is 13 residues. V was clipped by 9 bases and J by 4 bases; unmatched bases: 3. The protocol was immunoSEQ multiplex PCR, while the TCRdb copy is restricted to in-frame clones and leaves out a portion. The table shows 140,000 or so clones, with around 90% occurring only once. The chain couples TRBV6-4 to TRBJ1-6; 7 bases align to TRBD1. The clonotype comes from a woman between 50 and 59 years old with acute or convalescent COVID-19. Sequencing used peripheral blood. The CDR3 here is CARPGQYNSPLHF. CDR3 nucleotide sequence: TGTGCCAGACCGGGACAGTATAATTCACCCCTCCACTTT.